This T cell receptor beta chain was identified in a study of T cells in Graves' hyperthyroidism and ophthalmopathy. Using RNA transcripts as the source, TCR beta CDR3 regions were amplified. TCR CDR3 underwent first-round RT-PCR with the HTBI primer set. MiXCR, applied by TCRdb to the multiplex PCR reads, yields one record per CDR3 protein. This sample has about 840,000 distinct CDR3 sequences, with around 38% found just once. Exclusions: uncontrolled infection, other autoimmune disease, pregnancy, lactation. In making diagnoses, clinical symptoms, serum thyroxine and TRAb, thyroid ultrasound and orbital computed tomography were all used. The CDR3 contains 16 residues. Losses at the gene ends were 3 bases for V and 2 bases for J; bases not matched to a gene: 6. CDR1 is SGHTA, CDR2 FQGNSA, per germline.

This chain links TRBV7-2 with TRBJ1-3; 8 bases align to TRBD1. The sequence was collected from a man aged 18 to 30 with Graves' hyperthyroidism. Sequencing was carried out using blood. CDR3 loop: CASSLDRVRAGNTIYF. The CDR3 nucleotides read TGTGCCAGCAGCTTGGACAGGGTCCGAGCTGGAAACACCATATATTTT.